One sample yielded the 2 T cell receptor beta chains listed below, sequenced in a study of T cell repertoires in cytomegalovirus infection. The antigens these receptors bind are not known. TCRdb reprocessed the reads with MiXCR, giving one entry per CDR3 protein. The sample has approximately 340,000 distinct CDR3 sequences, roughly 28% seen once. The sample here was cultured PBMCs, taken from culture after CMV antigen stimulation. These receptors all come from a human donor in good health (CMV status not recorded). Some clones in this sample may be carry-over from other donors' samples.

The chain carries TRBV20-1 and TRBJ2-7; a possible D gene is TRBD1 (5 bases). This CDR3 has 13 residues. V was shortened by 6 bases and J by 1 base, with 13 bases between the two germline ends. CDR1 is DFQATT and CDR2 is SNEGSKA in the germline V gene (reference sequence). CDR3 loop: CSASWTPSYEQYF. DNA for the CDR3: TGCAGTGCCTCCTGGACACCTTCCTACGAGCAGTACTTC.

This clonotype occurred a few times. The V gene is TRBV19, the J gene TRBJ1-2; weak D call: TRBD1 (6 bases). V was trimmed by 7 bases and J by 2 bases, leaving 14 bases between them. CDR1 is LNHDA and CDR2 is SQIVND in the germline V gene (reference sequence). The CDR3 length is 14 residues. CDR3 loop: CASTPPGQNYGYTF. The CDR3 DNA sequence: TGTGCCAGTACCCCCCCGGGACAAAACTATGGCTACACCTTC.